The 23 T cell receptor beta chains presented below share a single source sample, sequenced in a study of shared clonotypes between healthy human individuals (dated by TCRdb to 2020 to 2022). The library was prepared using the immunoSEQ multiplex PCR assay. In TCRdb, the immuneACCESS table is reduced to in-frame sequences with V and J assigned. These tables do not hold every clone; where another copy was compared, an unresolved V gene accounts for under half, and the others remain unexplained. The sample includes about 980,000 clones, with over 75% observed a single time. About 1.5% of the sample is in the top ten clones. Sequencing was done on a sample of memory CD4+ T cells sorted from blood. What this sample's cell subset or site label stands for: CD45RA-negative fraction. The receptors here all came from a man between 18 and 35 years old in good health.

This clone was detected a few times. CDR3 nucleotide sequence: TGCGCCAGCAGCCCAGAAAGGGCTACCTCTGGAAACACCATATATTTT. Amino acids: CASSPERATSGNTIYF. The chain combines TRBV5-1 with TRBJ1-3; the D is unclear. V dropped 4 bases and J dropped 0 bases, with 14 bases sitting between them. From germline, CDR1 is SGHRS and CDR2 YFSETQ. This CDR3 region has 16 residues. Drawing the rest from reference TRBV5-1 and TRBJ1-3, the complete variable domain is KAGVTQTPRYLIKTRGQQVTLSCSPISGHRSVSWYQQTPGQGLQFLFEYFSETQRNKGNFPGRFSGRQFSNSRSEMNVSTLELGDSALYLCASSPERATSGNTIYFGEGSWLTVV.

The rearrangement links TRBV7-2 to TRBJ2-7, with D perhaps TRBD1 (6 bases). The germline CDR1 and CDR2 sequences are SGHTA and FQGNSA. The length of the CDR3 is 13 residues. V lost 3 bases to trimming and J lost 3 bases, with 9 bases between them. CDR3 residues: CASSFYRVYEQYF. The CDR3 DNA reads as TGTGCCAGCAGCTTCTACAGGGTCTACGAGCAGTACTTC.

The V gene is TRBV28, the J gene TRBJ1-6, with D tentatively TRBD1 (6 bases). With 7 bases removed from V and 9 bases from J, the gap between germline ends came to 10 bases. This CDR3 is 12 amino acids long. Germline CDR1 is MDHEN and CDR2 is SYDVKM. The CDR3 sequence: CASKGGGSPLHF. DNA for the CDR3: TGTGCCAGCAAAGGGGGAGGTTCACCCCTCCACTTT.

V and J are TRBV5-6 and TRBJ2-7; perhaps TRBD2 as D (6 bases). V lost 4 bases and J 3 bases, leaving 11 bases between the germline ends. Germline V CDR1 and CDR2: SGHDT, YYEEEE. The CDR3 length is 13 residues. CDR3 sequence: CASSAGGVYEQYF. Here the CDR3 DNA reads TGTGCCAGCAGCGCAGGAGGGGTCTACGAGCAGTACTTC.

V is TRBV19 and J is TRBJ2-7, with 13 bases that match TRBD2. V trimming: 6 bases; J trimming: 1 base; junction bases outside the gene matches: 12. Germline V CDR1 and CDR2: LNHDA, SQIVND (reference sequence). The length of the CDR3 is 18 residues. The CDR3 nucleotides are TGTGCCAGTAGCCCTGGACTAGCGGGAGTTTTCCCTTCCTACGAGCAGTACTTC. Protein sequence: CASSPGLAGVFPSYEQYF.

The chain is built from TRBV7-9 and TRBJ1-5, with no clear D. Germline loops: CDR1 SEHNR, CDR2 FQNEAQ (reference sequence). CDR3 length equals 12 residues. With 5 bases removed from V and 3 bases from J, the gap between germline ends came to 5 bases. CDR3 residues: CASSTDNQPQHF. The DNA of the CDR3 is TGTGCCAGCAGCACCGACAATCAGCCCCAGCATTTT.

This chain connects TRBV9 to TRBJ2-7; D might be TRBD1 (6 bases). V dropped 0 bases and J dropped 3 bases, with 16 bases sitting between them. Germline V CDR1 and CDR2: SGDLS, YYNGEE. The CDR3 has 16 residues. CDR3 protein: CASSVDGGQSLYEQYF. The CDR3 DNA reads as TGTGCCAGCAGCGTAGATGGGGGCCAAAGCCTCTACGAGCAGTACTTC.

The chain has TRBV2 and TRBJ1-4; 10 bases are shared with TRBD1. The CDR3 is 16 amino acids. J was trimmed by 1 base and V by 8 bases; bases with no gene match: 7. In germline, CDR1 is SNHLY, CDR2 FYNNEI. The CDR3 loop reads CASGDRGQVTNEKLFF. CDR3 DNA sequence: TGTGCCAGCGGAGACAGGGGGCAAGTAACTAATGAAAAACTGTTTTTT.

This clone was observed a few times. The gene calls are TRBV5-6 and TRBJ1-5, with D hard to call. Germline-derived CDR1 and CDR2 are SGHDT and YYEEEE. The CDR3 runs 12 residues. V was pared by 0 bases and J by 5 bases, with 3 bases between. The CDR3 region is CASSLGYQPQHF. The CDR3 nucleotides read TGTGCCAGCAGCTTGGGGTATCAGCCCCAGCATTTT.

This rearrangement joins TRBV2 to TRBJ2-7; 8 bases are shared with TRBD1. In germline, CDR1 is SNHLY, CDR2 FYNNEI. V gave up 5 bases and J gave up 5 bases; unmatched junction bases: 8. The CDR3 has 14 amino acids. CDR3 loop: CASSIDRGLDEQYF. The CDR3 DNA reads TGTGCCAGCAGTATAGACAGGGGCCTCGACGAGCAGTACTTC.

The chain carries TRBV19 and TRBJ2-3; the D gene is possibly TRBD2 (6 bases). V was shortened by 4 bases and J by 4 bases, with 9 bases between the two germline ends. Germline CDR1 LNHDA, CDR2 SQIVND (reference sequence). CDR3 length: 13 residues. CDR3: CASSTTRADTQYF. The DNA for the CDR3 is TGTGCCAGTAGTACGACTAGGGCAGATACGCAGTATTTT.

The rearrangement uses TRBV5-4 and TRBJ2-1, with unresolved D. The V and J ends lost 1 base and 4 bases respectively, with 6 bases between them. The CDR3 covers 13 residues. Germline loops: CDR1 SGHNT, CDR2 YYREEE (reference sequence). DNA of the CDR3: TGTGCCAGCAGCTTGTGGTCATACAATGAGCAGTTCTTC. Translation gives CASSLWSYNEQFF.

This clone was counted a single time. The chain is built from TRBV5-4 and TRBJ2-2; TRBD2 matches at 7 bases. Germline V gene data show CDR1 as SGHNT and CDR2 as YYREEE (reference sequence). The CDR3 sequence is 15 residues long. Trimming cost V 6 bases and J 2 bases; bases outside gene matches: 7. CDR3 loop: CASTRAGLNTGELFF. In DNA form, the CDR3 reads TGTGCCAGCACCAGAGCGGGACTCAACACCGGGGAGCTGTTTTTT. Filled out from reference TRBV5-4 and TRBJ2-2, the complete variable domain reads ETGVTQSPTHLIKTRGQQVTLRCSSQSGHNTVSWYQQALGQGPQFIFQYYREEENGRGNFPPRFSGLQFPNYSSELNVNALELDDSALYLCASTRAGLNTGELFFGEGSRLTVL.

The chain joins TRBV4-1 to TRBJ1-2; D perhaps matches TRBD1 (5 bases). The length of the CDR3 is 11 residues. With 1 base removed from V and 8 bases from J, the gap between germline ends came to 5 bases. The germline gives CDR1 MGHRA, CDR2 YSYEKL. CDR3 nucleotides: TGCGCCAGCAGCCAAGGGGGCGGCTACACCTTC. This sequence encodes CASSQGGGYTF.

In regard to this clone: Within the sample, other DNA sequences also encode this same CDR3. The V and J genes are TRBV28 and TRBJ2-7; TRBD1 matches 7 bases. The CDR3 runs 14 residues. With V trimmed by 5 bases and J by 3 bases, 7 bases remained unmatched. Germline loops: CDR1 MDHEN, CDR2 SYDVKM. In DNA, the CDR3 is TGTGCCAGCAGTCCCGGGGACAGAGGCTACGAGCAGTACTTC. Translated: CASSPGDRGYEQYF.

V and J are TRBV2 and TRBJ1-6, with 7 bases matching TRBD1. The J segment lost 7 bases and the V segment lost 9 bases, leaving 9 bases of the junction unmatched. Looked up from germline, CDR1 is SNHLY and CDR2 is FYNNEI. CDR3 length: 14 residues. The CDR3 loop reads CARGTASGNSPLHF. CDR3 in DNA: TGTGCCAGGGGGACAGCCTCCGGGAATTCACCCCTCCACTTT.

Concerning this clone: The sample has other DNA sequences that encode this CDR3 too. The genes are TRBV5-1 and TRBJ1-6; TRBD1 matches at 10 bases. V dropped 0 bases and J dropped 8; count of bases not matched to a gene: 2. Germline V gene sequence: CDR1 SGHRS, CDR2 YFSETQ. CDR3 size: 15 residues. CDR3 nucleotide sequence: TGCGCCAGCAGCTTGGGACAGGGGGCGTATTCACCCCTCCACTTT. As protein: CASSLGQGAYSPLHF.

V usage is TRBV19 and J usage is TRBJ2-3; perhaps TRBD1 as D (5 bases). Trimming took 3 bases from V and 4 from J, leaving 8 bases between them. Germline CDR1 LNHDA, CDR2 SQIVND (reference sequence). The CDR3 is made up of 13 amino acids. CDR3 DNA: TGTGCCAGTAGTATCCAGGGATCAGATACGCAGTATTTT. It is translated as CASSIQGSDTQYF.

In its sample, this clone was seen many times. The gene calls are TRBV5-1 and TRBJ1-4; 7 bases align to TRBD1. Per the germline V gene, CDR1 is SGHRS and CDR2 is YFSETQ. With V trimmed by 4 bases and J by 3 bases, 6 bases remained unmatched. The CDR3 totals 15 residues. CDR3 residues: CASSGQTGPNEKLFF. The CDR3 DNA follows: TGCGCCAGCAGCGGTCAGACAGGGCCTAATGAAAAACTGTTTTTT.

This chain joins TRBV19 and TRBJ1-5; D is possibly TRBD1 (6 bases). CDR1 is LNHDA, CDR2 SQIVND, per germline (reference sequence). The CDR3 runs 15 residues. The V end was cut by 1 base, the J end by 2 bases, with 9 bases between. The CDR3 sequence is CASSIGRGGNQPQHF. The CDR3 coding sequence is TGTGCCAGTAGTATAGGGAGGGGGGGCAATCAGCCCCAGCATTTT.

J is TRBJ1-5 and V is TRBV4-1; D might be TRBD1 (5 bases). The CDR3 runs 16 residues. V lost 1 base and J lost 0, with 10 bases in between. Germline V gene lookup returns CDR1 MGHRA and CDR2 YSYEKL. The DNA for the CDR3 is TGCGCCAGCAGCCAAGTTCCGGGGGTTAGCAATCAGCCCCAGCATTTT. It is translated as CASSQVPGVSNQPQHF.

CDR3 sequence (DNA): TGTGCCAGCAGCTTAGTAGTGGTACCTCAAGAGACCCAGTACTTC. This codes for CASSLVVVPQETQYF. This sequence joins TRBV7-2 and TRBJ2-5; no firm D call. The CDR3 covers 15 residues. The V gene lost 1 base and the J gene lost 2 bases, with 11 bases spanning the gap. Looked up from germline, CDR1 is SGHTA and CDR2 is FQGNSA.

This chain's CDR3 is CASSSQAQETQYF. The CDR3 nucleotides read TGTGCCAGCAGCAGCCAGGCCCAGGAGACCCAGTACTTC. The V gene is TRBV5-4, the J gene TRBJ2-5; no clear D gene. Trimming left V 4 bases short and J 5 bases short, with 12 bases between. Germline values: CDR1 SGHNT, CDR2 YYREEE (reference sequence). The CDR3 spans 13 residues.